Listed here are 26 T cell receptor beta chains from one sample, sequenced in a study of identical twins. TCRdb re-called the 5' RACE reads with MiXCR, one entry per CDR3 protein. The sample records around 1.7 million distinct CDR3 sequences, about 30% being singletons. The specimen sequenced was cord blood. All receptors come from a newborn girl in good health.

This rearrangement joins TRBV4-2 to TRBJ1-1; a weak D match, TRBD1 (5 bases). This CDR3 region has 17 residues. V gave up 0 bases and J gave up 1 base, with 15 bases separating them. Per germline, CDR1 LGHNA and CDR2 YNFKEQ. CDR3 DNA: TGTGCCAGCAGCCAAGATTCGCTGACAGCCCAGAACACTGAAGCTTTCTTT. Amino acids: CASSQDSLTAQNTEAFF.

The CDR3 is CASSQVGRRDRFHEQYF. The CDR3 DNA follows: TGTGCCAGCAGCCAAGTGGGCAGGAGAGACCGTTTTCACGAGCAGTACTTC. The chain joins TRBV3-1 to TRBJ2-4, with D unresolved. The last part of the DNA fits TRBJ2-7 better; the J call may be wrong. Germline values: CDR1 LGHDT, CDR2 YNNKEL (reference sequence). The CDR3 extends over 17 amino acids.

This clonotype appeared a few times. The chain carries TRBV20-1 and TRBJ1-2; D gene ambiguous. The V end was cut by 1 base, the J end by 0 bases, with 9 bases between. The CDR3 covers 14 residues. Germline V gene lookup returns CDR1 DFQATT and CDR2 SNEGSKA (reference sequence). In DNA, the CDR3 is TGCAGTGCTAGAGCTCGAGGGACTAACTATGGCTACACCTTC. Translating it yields CSARARGTNYGYTF.

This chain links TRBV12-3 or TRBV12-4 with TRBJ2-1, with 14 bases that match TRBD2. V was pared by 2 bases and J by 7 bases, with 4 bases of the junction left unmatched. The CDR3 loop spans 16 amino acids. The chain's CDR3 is CASSLPRTSGGNEQFF. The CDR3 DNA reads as TGTGCCAGCAGTTTACCCCGGACTAGCGGGGGGAATGAGCAGTTCTTC.

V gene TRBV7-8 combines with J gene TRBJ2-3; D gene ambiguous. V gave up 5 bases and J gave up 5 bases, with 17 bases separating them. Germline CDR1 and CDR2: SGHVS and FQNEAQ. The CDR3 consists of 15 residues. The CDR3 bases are TGTGCCAGCAGCGGATATTCCTGGGCCGGAGATACGCAGTATTTT. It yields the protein CASSGYSWAGDTQYF.

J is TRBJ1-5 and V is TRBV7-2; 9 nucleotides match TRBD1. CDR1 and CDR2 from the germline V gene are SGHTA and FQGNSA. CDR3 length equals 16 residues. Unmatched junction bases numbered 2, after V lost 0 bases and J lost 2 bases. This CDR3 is CASSLAWDRGNQPQHF. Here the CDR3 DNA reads TGTGCCAGCAGCTTAGCGTGGGACAGGGGCAATCAGCCCCAGCATTTT.

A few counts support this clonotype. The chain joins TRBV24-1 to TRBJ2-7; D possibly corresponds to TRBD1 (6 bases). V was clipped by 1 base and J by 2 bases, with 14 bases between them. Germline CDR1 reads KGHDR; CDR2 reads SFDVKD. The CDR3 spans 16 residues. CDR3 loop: CATSDLRQGSAYEQYF. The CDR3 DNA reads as TGTGCCACCAGTGATTTAAGGCAGGGGTCCGCCTACGAGCAGTACTTC.

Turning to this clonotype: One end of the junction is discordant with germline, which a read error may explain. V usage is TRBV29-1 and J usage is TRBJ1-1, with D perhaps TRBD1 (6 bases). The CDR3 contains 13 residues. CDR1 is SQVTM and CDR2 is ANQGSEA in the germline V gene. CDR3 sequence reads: CGVVTGSGTEAFF. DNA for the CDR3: TGCGGCGTTGTCACAGGGTCGGGGACTGAAGCTTTCTTT.

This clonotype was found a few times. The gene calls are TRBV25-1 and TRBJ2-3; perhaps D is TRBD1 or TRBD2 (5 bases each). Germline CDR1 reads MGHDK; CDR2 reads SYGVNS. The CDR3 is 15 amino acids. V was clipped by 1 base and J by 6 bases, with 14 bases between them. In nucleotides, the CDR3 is TGTGCCAGCAGTGAATCTGTGGGGGAGTGGGATACGCAGTATTTT. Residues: CASSESVGEWDTQYF. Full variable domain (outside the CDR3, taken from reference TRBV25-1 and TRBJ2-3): EADIYQTPRYLVIGTGKKITLECSQTMGHDKMYWYQQDPGMELHLIHYSYGVNSTEKGDLSSESTVSRIRTEHFPLTLESARPSHTSQYLCASSESVGEWDTQYFGPGTRLTVL.

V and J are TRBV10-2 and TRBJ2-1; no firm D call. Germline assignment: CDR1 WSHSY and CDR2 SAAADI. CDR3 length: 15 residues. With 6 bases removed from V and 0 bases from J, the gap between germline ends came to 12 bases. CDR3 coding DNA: TGCGCCAGCAGCGAAGCTACTTTCTCCTACAATGAGCAGTTCTTC. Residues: CASSEATFSYNEQFF.

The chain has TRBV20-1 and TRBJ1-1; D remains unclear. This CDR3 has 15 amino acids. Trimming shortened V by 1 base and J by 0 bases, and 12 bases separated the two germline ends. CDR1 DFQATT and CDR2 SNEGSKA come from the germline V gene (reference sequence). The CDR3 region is CSARGGRLLNTEAFF. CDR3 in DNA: TGCAGTGCTAGAGGAGGAAGGCTTTTGAACACTGAAGCTTTCTTT.

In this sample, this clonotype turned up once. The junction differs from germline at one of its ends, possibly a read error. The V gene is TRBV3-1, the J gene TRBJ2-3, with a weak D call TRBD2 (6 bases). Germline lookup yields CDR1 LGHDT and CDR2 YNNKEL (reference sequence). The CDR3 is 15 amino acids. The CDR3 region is CASSRISGGTNTQYF. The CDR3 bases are TGTGCCAGCAGTCGGATTAGCGGAGGCACAAATACGCAGTATTTT.

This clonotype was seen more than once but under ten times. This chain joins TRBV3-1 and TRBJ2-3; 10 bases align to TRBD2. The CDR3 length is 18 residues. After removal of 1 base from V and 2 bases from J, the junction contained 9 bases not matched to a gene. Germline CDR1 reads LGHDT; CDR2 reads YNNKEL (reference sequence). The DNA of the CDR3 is TGTGCCAGCAGCCAAGGTCTAGCGGGAGTCAGGTTCACAGATACGCAGTATTTT. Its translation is CASSQGLAGVRFTDTQYF.

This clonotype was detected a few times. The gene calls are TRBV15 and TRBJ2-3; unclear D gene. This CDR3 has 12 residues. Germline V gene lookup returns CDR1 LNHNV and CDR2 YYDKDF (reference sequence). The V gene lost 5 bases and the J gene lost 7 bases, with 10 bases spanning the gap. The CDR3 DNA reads TGTGCCACCAGCCGGAGCCGATATACGCAGTATTTT. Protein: CATSRSRYTQYF.

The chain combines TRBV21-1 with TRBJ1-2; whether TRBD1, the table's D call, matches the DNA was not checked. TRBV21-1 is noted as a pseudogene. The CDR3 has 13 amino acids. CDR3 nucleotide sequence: TGTGCCAGCACCACTAGGCCTGTCTATGGCTACACCTTC. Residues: CASTTRPVYGYTF.

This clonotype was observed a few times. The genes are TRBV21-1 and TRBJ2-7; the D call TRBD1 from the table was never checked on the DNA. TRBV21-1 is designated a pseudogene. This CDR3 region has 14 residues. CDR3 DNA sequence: TGTGCCAGCAGCAAAGGGACAGGTATGTACGAGCAGTACTTC. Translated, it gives CASSKGTGMYEQYF.

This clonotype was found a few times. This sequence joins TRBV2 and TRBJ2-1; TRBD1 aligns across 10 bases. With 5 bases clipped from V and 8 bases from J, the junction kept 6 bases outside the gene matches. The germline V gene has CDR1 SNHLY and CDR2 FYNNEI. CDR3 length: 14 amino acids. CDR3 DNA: TGTGCCAGCAGTACCGGGACAGGGGCCTATGAGCAGTTCTTC. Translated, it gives CASSTGTGAYEQFF.

The CDR3 DNA is TGCAGTGCTAGAGATTGGCTAACTAGCACAGATACGCAGTATTTT. Translation gives CSARDWLTSTDTQYF. This sequence joins TRBV20-1 and TRBJ2-3; D unclear. The CDR3 spans 15 residues. V lost 0 bases, J lost 0 bases, and 10 bases lay in between. Germline CDR1 reads DFQATT; CDR2 reads SNEGSKA (reference sequence).

The chain's CDR3 is CASSQEGEFNEKLFF. The CDR3 region has the DNA TGTGCCAGCAGCCAAGAGGGAGAATTTAATGAAAAACTGTTTTTT. The chain carries TRBV4-2 and TRBJ1-4; D is ambiguous. Per germline, CDR1 LGHNA and CDR2 YNFKEQ. There are 15 residues in the CDR3. Trimming removed 0 bases at V and 4 bases at J, with 9 bases between.

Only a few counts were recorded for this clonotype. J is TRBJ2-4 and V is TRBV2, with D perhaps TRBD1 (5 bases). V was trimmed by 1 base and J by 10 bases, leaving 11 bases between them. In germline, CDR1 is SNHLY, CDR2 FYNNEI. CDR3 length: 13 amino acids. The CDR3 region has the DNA TGTGCCAGCAGTGAAGGCAGGGCTTATATTCAGTACTTC. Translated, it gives CASSEGRAYIQYF.

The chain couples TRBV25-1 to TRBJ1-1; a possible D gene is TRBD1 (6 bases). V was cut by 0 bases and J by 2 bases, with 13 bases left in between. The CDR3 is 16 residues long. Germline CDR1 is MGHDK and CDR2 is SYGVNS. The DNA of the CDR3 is TGTGCCAGCAGTGAATATGGGGGCAGGCCCAACACTGAAGCTTTCTTT. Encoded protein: CASSEYGGRPNTEAFF.

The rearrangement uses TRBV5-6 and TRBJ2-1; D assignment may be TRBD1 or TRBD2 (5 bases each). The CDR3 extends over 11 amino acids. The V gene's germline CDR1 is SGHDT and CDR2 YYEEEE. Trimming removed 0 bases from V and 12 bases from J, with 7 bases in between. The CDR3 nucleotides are TGTGCCAGCAGCTTGGGAGGGGTGCAGTTCTTC. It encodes CASSLGGVQFF.

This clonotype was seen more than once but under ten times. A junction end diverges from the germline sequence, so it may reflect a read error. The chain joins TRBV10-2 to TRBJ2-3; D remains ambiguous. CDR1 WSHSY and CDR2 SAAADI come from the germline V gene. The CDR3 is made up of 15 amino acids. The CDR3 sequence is CASSEGRYGTDTQYF. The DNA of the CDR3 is TGCGCCAGCAGTGAGGGTCGTTACGGCACAGATACTCAGTATTTT.

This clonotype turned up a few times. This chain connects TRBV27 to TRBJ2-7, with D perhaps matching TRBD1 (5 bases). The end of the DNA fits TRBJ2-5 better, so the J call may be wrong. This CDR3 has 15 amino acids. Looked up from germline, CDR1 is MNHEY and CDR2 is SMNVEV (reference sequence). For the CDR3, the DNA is TGTGCCAGCAGTTTAATAGGATATGACAGAAAGACCCAGTACTTC. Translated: CASSLIGYDRKTQYF.

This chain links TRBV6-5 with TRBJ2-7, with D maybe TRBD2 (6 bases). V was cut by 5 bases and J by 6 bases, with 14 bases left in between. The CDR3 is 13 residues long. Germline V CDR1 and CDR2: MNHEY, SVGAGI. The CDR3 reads CASSDRRAPEQYF. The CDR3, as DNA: TGTGCCAGCAGTGACCGGAGGGCCCCCGAGCAGTACTTC.

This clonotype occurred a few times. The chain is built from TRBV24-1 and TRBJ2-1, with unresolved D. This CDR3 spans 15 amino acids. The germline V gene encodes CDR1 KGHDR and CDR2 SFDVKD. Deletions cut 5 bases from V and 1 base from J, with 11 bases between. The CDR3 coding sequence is TGTGCCACCAGTGGGACCGATAGTTCCTACAATGAGCAGTTCTTC. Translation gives CATSGTDSSYNEQFF.